This T cell receptor (beta chain) is from a study of CD8 T cells in ankylosing spondylitis. The CDR3 sequence is 16 residues long. V lost 0 bases to trimming and J lost 4 bases; unmatched junction nucleotides: 5. Germline V gives CDR1 SGHRS, CDR2 YFSETQ. One entry per CDR3 protein results from TCRdb running MiXCR on the 5' RACE reads. The table includes 55,000 or so distinct CDR3 sequences, roughly 7.4% detected once. Broader study findings: Disease-linked clones reportedly concentrated significantly in matched ankylosing spondylitis synovial fluid. Some of the motif variants had earlier been found in reactive arthritis patients' fluid and blood.

This clonotype was seen many times. What it binds is not known. This sequence originates from a female donor with ankylosing spondylitis or in good health (not recorded which). This chain links TRBV5-1 with TRBJ2-1; 9 positions match TRBD2. Sequences were obtained from blood, either unsorted or a sorted T cell fraction (not recorded which). As DNA, the CDR3 is TGCGCCAGCAGCTTGGGGCTAGCGGGGAATTACAATGAGCAGTTCTTC. This encodes CASSLGLAGNYNEQFF.